The 16 T cell receptor beta chains given below trace back to one sample, sequenced in a study of T-cell reconstitution after alpha-beta-depleted transplantation in children. Construction of the TCRbeta library involved unique molecular identifiers. TCRdb re-analysed the PCR reads in MiXCR, keeping a single row per CDR3 protein. The sample yields some 130,000 distinct CDR3 sequences, roughly 10% seen once. Material: PBMCs, mostly from graft donor cells, obtained 180 days after TCRalphabeta/CD19-depleted stem cell transplant. These receptors originate from a girl under three years old who had a stem cell transplant for combined immunodeficiency, so the T cells may come from the graft donor.

The table lists this clonotype with a few counts. The V gene is TRBV5-5, the J gene TRBJ2-1; the match to TRBD2 covers 9 bases. CDR3 length: 16 amino acids. From germline, CDR1 is SGHKS and CDR2 YYEKEE (reference sequence). Trimming took 0 bases from V and 6 from J; bases not matched to a gene: 7. CDR3 in DNA: TGTGCCAGCAGCTTGGACGGGACTAGCTACTTCAATGAGCAGTTCTTC. Its translation is CASSLDGTSYFNEQFF.

The CDR3, as DNA: TGCAGTGCCCCCACTCGGGCTAGCGGGTCGCAGTACTTC. Residues: CSAPTRASGSQYF. The chain has TRBV20-1 and TRBJ2-7, with 8 bases matching TRBD2. Germline-derived CDR1 and CDR2 are DFQATT and SNEGSKA (reference sequence). The CDR3 runs 13 residues. J was trimmed by 9 bases and V by 6 bases; bases with no gene match: 13.

The chain has TRBV20-1 and TRBJ2-1; D is possibly TRBD1 (5 bases). V was clipped by 3 bases and J by 0 bases, with 9 bases between them. The CDR3 covers 14 residues. Germline V gene lookup returns CDR1 DFQATT and CDR2 SNEGSKA (reference sequence). This chain's CDR3 is CSARGLSSYNEQFF. CDR3 nucleotides: TGCAGTGCTAGGGGGCTGAGCTCCTACAATGAGCAGTTCTTC.

The CDR3 DNA reads as TGTGCCAGCAGCTTAGTCCGGACAGTGCAAGAGACCCAGTACTTC. Translating it yields CASSLVRTVQETQYF. The chain joins TRBV11-2 to TRBJ2-5, with D possibly being TRBD1 (6 bases). The CDR3 loop spans 15 amino acids. Looked up from germline, CDR1 is SGHAT and CDR2 is FQNNGV. Trimming removed 1 base at V and 2 bases at J, with 11 bases between.

The J gene is TRBJ1-5, the V gene TRBV6-2 or TRBV6-3, with TRBD1 identical over 9 bases. The CDR3 covers 15 residues. Germline V gene data show CDR1 as MNHEY and CDR2 as SVGEGT. V lost 4 bases to trimming and J lost 4 bases; unmatched junction nucleotides: 5. The CDR3 is CASSSDRGWNQPQHF. The CDR3 nucleotides read TGTGCCAGCAGTTCTGACAGGGGGTGGAATCAGCCCCAGCATTTT.

This clonotype was observed a few times. The V and J genes are TRBV29-1 and TRBJ2-3; no reliable D call. Germline CDR1 and CDR2: SQVTM and ANQGSEA. The length of the CDR3 is 12 residues. The ends were cut back, 0 bases at V and 5 bases at J, with 6 bases in the middle. CDR3 region: CSVEDHGDTQYF. The DNA of the CDR3 is TGCAGCGTTGAAGATCACGGAGATACGCAGTATTTT.

The table lists this clonotype with a few counts. The V call is TRBV10-3, the J call TRBJ2-7, with D uncertain. Between the trimmed V and J ends, which lost 4 bases and 0 bases, there was a span of 7 bases. Germline CDR1 and CDR2: ENHRY and SYGVKD. The CDR3 loop spans 13 amino acids. The CDR3 bases are TGTGCCATCAGTGCCCGTAGCTCCTACGAGCAGTACTTC. Translating it yields CAISARSSYEQYF.

V usage is TRBV7-3 and J usage is TRBJ2-3; D remains unclear. Trimming took off 4 bases at V and 3 bases at J, with 8 bases between the two ends. Germline CDR1 is SGHTA and CDR2 is FQGTGA. The CDR3 is 13 amino acids. CDR3 amino acids: CASSYDQTDTQYF. CDR3 DNA: TGTGCCAGCAGCTATGACCAGACAGATACGCAGTATTTT.

This clonotype has more than one count but fewer than ten. The CDR3, as DNA: TGCAGCGGTACAGGGCAAGAGACCCAGTACTTC. Translating gives CSGTGQETQYF. The chain is built from TRBV29-1 and TRBJ2-5, with D perhaps TRBD1 (6 bases). The germline V gene encodes CDR1 SQVTM and CDR2 ANQGSEA. V lost 7 bases and J lost 2, with 8 bases in between. This CDR3 is built from 11 residues.

The J gene is TRBJ1-5, the V gene TRBV20-1; D is uncertain. Trimming shortened V by 6 bases and J by 0 bases, and 6 bases separated the two germline ends. The V gene's germline CDR1 is DFQATT and CDR2 SNEGSKA (reference sequence). The CDR3 is made up of 12 amino acids. The CDR3 here is CSAHVSNQPQHF. CDR3 in DNA: TGCAGTGCGCATGTTAGCAATCAGCCCCAGCATTTT.

V and J are TRBV29-1 and TRBJ2-3; D may be TRBD2 (6 bases). Trimming took 7 bases from V and 3 from J, leaving 17 bases between them. The CDR3 is made up of 14 amino acids. The germline V gene encodes CDR1 SQVTM and CDR2 ANQGSEA. The CDR3 DNA follows: TGCAGCGGGACGGGAGTGACTTGGACAGATACGCAGTATTTT. Translating it yields CSGTGVTWTDTQYF.

A few counts support this clonotype. The chain is built from TRBV18 and TRBJ2-5, with D maybe TRBD2 (7 bases). The V end was cut by 2 bases, the J end by 4 bases, with 23 bases between. Germline loops: CDR1 KGHSH, CDR2 LQKENI. The CDR3 runs 18 residues. The DNA of the CDR3 is TGTGCCAGCTCACCATTAATTTCCGGGGGGCCGTTGGGAGAGACCCAGTACTTC. This translates into CASSPLISGGPLGETQYF.

This clonotype was seen a few times. The chain joins TRBV10-3 to TRBJ2-5; D not certain. CDR3 length: 13 amino acids. From germline, CDR1 is ENHRY and CDR2 SYGVKD. V dropped 0 bases and J dropped 5 bases, with 7 bases sitting between them. The CDR3 DNA reads TGTGCCATCAGTGAGTCGATTTCGGAGACCCAGTACTTC. Residues: CAISESISETQYF.

In nucleotides, the CDR3 is TGCAGTGCTAGGGTAGGACAGGGACTTAGCAATCAGCCCCAGCATTTT. Translated, it gives CSARVGQGLSNQPQHF. The V gene is TRBV20-1, the J gene TRBJ1-5, with 8 nucleotides matching TRBD1. Germline trimming cut 3 bases from V and 0 bases from J; bases unmatched to any gene: 7. Germline V gene lookup returns CDR1 DFQATT and CDR2 SNEGSKA (reference sequence). The CDR3 runs 16 residues.

CDR3 nucleotides: TGTGCCAGCACCCGAAGAGGTATGGCTGGGGCCAACGTCCTGACTTTC. The encoded protein is CASTRRGMAGANVLTF. J is TRBJ2-6 and V is TRBV6-1; D call uncertain. CDR1 is MNHNS, CDR2 SASEGT, per germline. V was pared by 7 bases and J by 2 bases, with 15 bases between. The CDR3 sequence is 16 residues long.

The chain carries TRBV29-1 and TRBJ2-7, with D hard to call. The germline CDR1 and CDR2 sequences are SQVTM and ANQGSEA. Trimming pared 5 bases from V and 3 bases from J, leaving 14 bases between. CDR3 length: 13 residues. The CDR3 region has the DNA TGCAGCGTTTCCCGAGGCACCCACTACGAGCAGTACTTC. This gives the protein CSVSRGTHYEQYF.